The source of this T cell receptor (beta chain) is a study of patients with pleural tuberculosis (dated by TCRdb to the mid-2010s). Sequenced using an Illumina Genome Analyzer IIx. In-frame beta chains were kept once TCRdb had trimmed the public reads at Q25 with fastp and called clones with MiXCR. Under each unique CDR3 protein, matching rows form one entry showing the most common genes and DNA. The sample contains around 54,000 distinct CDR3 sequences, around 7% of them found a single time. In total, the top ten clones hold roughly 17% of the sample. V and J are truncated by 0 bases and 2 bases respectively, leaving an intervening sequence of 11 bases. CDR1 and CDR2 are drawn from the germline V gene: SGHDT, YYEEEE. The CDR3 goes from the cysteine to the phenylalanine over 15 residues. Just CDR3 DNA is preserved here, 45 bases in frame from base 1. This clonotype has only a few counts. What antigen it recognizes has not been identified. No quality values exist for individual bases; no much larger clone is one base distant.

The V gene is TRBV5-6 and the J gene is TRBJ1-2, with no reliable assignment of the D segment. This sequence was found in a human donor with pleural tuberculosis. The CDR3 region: CASSLGFQANYGYTF. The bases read TGTGCCAGCAGCTTGGGGTTCCAGGCCAACTATGGCTACACCTTC.